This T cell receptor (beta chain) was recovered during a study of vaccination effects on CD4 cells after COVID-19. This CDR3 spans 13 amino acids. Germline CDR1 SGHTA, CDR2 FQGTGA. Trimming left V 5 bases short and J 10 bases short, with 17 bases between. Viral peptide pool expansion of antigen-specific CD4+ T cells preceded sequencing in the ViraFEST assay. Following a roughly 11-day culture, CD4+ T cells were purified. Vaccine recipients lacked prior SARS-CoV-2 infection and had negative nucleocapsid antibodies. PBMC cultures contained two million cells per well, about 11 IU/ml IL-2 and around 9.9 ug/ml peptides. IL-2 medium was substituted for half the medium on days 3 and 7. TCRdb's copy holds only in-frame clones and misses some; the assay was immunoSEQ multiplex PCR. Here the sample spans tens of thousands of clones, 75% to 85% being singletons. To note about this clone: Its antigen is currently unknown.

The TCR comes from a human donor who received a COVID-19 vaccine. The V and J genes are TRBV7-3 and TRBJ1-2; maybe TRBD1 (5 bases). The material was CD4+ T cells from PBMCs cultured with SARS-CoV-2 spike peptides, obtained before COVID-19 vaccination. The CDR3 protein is CASSPGGRGDYTF. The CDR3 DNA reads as TGTGCCAGCAGCCCGGGAGGGAGGGGTGACTACACCTTC.